The entry below describes one TCR beta chain. The assay was immunoSEQ multiplex PCR, and TCRdb's table has in-frame clones only and misses some. The sample lists approximately 240,000 clones, 85% to 90% occurring once. This sample was taken from a study of blood T cell repertoires in COVID-19. Study information: Acute and convalescent COVID-19 specimens originated in the United States, Italy and Spain.

Researchers sorted participants into cohorts using their self-reported clinical history. The CDR3 has 13 residues. Germline CDR1 and CDR2: LGHDT and YNNKEL (reference sequence). V lost 3 bases, J lost 0 bases, and 6 bases lay in between. The sample comprised PBMCs or T cells enriched from blood (not recorded which). The rearrangement joins TRBV3-1 (or the pseudogene TRBV3-2) to TRBJ2-7; D gene uncertain. The source of this sequence is a woman younger than 35 in a cohort exposed to, infected with or recovered from COVID-19 (not recorded which). In DNA form, the CDR3 reads TGTGCCAGCAGCCAGATGAGCTCCTACGAGCAGTACTTC. Its protein is CASSQMSSYEQYF.